The clone carrying this T cell receptor (beta chain) was seen more than once but under ten times. The data stem from a study of human T cells and chemical hapten exposure. For the study at large: Variation in per-sample TCR yields came mainly from small pooled library volume differences.

TCRdb re-called the RACE reads with MiXCR, one entry per CDR3 protein. This table has roughly 90,000 distinct CDR3 sequences, roughly 10% appearing once. Stated time point: patch test 3, about 24 weeks after DPC sensitization. Treatment given: therapeutic diphenylcyclopropenone sensitization with weekly scalp DPC. With 4 bases clipped from V and 4 bases from J, the junction kept 6 bases outside the gene matches. CDR1 and CDR2 from the germline V gene are SEHNR and FQNEAQ (reference sequence). This CDR3 has 15 amino acids. This clonotype was obtained from a woman aged 25 to 39 with alopecia areata. Some clones in this sample may be carry-over from other donors' samples. This chain links TRBV7-9 with TRBJ2-5; 10 bases are a match to TRBD2. The specimen comprised whole blood, sampled in connection with sensitization to the hapten diphenylcyclopropenone (DPC). DNA of the CDR3: TGTGCCAGCAGCTCTCTAGCGGGAGTTCGAGAGACCCAGTACTTC. Translating it yields CASSSLAGVRETQYF.